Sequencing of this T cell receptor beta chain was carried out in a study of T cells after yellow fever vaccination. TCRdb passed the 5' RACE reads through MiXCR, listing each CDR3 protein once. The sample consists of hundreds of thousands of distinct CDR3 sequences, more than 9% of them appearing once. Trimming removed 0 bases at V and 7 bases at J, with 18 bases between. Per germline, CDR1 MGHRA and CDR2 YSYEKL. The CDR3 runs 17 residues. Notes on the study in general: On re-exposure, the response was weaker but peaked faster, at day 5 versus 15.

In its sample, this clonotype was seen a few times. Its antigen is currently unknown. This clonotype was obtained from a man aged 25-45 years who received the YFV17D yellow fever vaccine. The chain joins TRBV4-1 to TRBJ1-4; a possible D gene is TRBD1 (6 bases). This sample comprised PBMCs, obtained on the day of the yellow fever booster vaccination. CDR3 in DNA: TGCGCCAGCAGCCAAGATCAGGACAGTACTCGGGGTGAAAAACTGTTTTTT. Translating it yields CASSQDQDSTRGEKLFF.